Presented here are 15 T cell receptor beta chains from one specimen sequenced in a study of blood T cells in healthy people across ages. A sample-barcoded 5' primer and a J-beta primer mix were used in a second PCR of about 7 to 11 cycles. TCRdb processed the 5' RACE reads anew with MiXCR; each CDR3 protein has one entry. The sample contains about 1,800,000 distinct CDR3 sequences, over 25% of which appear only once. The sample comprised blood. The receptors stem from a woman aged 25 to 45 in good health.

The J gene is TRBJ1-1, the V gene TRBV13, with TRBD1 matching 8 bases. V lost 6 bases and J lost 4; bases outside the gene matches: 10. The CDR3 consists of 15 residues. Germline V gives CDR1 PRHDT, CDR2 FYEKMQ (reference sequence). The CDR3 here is CASSPRQGMGTEAFF. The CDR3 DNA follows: TGTGCCAGCAGTCCCCGACAGGGGATGGGCACTGAAGCTTTCTTT. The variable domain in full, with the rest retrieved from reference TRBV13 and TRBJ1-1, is AAGVIQSPRHLIKEKRETATLKCYPIPRHDTVYWYQQGPGQDPQFLISFYEKMQSDKGSIPDRFSAQQFSDYHSELNMSSLELGDSALYFCASSPRQGMGTEAFFGQGTRLTVV.

CDR3 bases: TGTGCCAGCAGCCAAGATCGTGTTCGCGGGAGAAGCTCCTACAATGAGCAGTTCTTC. This sequence encodes CASSQDRVRGRSSYNEQFF. This sequence joins TRBV7-8 and TRBJ2-1; 7 nucleotides line up with TRBD2. J lost 0 bases, V lost 5 bases, and 16 bases had no gene match. Germline lookup yields CDR1 SGHVS and CDR2 FQNEAQ. The CDR3 extends over 19 amino acids.

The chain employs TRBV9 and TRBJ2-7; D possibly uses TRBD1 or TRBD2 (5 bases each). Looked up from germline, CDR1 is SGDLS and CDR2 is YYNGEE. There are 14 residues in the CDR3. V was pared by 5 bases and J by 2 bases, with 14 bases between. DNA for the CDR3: TGTGCCAGCAGTCAAACCACGGGACCCTACGAGCAGTACTTC. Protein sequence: CASSQTTGPYEQYF.

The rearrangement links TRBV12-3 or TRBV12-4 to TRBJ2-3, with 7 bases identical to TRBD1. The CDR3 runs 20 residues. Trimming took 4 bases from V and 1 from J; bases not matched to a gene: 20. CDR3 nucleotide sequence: TGTGCCAGCAGTTCAACCCGAGGGGGCGATACCCGTCACCGCACAGATACGCAGTATTTT. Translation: CASSSTRGGDTRHRTDTQYF.

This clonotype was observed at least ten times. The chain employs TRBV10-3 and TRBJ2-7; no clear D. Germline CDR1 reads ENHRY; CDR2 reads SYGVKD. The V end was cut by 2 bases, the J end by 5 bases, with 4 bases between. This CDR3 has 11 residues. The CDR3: CAISELNEQYF. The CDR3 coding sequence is TGTGCCATCAGTGAGCTCAACGAGCAGTACTTC.

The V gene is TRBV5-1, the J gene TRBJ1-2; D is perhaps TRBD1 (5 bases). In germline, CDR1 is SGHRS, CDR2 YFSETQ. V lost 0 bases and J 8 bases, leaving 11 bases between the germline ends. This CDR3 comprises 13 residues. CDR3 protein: CASSLEGSEGYTF. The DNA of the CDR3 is TGCGCCAGCAGCTTGGAGGGGTCTGAGGGCTACACCTTC.

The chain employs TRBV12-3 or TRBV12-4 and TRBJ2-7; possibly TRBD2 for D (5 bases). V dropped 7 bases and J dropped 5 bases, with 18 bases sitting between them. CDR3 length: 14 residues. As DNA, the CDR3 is TGTGCCAGCATGCGTACTGGGAGCTACCACGAGCAGTACTTC. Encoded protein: CASMRTGSYHEQYF.

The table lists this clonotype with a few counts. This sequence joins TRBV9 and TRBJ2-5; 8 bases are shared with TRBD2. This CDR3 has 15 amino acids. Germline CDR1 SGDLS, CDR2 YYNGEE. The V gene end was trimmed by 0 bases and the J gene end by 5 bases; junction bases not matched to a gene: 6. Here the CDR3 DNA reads TGTGCCAGCAGCGTAGACGCGGGGGGCCGGGAGACCCAGTACTTC. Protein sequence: CASSVDAGGRETQYF.

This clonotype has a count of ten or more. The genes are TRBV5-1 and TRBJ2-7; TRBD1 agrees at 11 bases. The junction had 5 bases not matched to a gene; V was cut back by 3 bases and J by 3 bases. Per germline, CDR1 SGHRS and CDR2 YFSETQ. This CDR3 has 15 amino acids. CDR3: CASSWGTGGIYEQYF. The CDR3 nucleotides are TGCGCCAGCAGCTGGGGGACAGGGGGGATCTACGAGCAGTACTTC.

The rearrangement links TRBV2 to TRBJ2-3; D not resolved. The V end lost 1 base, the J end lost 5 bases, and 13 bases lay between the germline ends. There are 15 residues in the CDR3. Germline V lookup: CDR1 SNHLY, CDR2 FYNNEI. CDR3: CASSEGESRGDTQYF. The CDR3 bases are TGTGCCAGCAGTGAAGGAGAAAGCCGAGGAGATACGCAGTATTTT.

In DNA form, the CDR3 reads TGTGCCAGCACCGACTTGCAGGACGTATCCTACGAGCAGTACTTC. Its protein is CASTDLQDVSYEQYF. The rearrangement links TRBV28 to TRBJ2-7; D unresolved. Germline-derived CDR1 and CDR2 are MDHEN and SYDVKM. V was shortened by 7 bases and J by 1 base, with 17 bases between the two germline ends. This CDR3 has 15 residues.

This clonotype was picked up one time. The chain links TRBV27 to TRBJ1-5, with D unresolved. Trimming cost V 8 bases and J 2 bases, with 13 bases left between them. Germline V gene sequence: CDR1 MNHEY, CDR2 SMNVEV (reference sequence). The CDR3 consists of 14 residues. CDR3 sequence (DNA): TGTGCCAGCGGGATGACATCGGGCAATCAGCCCCAGCATTTT. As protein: CASGMTSGNQPQHF.

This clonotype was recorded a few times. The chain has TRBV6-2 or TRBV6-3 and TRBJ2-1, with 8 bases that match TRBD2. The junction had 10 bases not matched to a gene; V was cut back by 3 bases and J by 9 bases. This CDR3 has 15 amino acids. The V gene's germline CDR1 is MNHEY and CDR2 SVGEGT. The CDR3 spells CASSYGGRPRREQFF. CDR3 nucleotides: TGTGCCAGCAGTTATGGCGGGAGGCCCCGACGTGAGCAGTTCTTC.

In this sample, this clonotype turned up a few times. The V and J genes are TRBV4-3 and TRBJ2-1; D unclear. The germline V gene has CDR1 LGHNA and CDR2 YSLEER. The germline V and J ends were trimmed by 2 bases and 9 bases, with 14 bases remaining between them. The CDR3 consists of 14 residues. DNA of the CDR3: TGCGCCAGCAGCCAACAGGACGGATCGGCTGAGCAGTTCTTC. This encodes CASSQQDGSAEQFF.

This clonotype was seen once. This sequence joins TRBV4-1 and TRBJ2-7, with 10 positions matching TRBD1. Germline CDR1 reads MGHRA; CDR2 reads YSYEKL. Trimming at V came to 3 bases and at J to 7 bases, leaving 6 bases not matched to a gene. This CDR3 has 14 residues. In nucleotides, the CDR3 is TGCGCCAGCAGCCACTCGGGACAGGGGAGAGAGCAGTACTTC. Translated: CASSHSGQGREQYF.